This passage covers 25 T cell receptor beta chains from one sample sequenced in a study of immune cell composition in non-small cell lung cancer. Assay used: immunoSEQ multiplex PCR; TCRdb lists only in-frame clones, some missing. The sample carries 900 to 950 clones, 80% recorded once. Input material: lung tumor tissue. The receptors shown here come from a human donor with non-small cell lung cancer.

The chain is built from TRBV7-3 and TRBJ2-5; D possibly corresponds to TRBD1 (7 bases). The CDR3 loop spans 13 amino acids. CDR1 is SGHTA and CDR2 is FQGTGA in the germline V gene. Trimming took off 5 bases at V and 6 bases at J, with 13 bases between the two ends. CDR3 DNA sequence: TGTGCCAGCAGCGCAGGGGGGCAGAAGACCCAGTACTTC. Amino acid sequence: CASSAGGQKTQYF.

The chain employs TRBV6-1 and TRBJ2-2, with 11 bases that match TRBD2. J gave up 2 bases and V 2 bases, and 7 bases lay outside the gene matches. This CDR3 comprises 18 residues. The germline V gene encodes CDR1 MNHNS and CDR2 SASEGT. The CDR3 spells CASSEWGLAGGNTGELFF. CDR3 in DNA: TGTGCCAGCAGTGAATGGGGGCTAGCGGGGGGCAACACCGGGGAGCTGTTTTTT.

This clone occurred once. The chain couples TRBV2 to TRBJ2-1, with 11 nucleotides matching TRBD2. The CDR3 loop spans 15 amino acids. Germline assignment: CDR1 SNHLY and CDR2 FYNNEI. With 4 bases clipped from V and 9 bases from J, the junction kept 8 bases outside the gene matches. CDR3 loop: CASSVTSGGLGEQFF. The CDR3, as DNA: TGTGCCAGCAGTGTAACTAGCGGGGGTCTTGGTGAGCAGTTCTTC.

V gene TRBV6-1 combines with J gene TRBJ1-1; maybe TRBD1 (5 bases). V lost 2 bases, J lost 3 bases, and 7 bases lay in between. Germline-derived CDR1 and CDR2 are MNHNS and SASEGT. The CDR3 spans 13 residues. The CDR3 DNA sequence: TGTGCCAGCAGTGAACAAGGGGACACTGAAGCTTTCTTT. Translating gives CASSEQGDTEAFF.

This clone came up once. The rearrangement links TRBV11-3 to TRBJ2-3, with D unclear. V lost 1 base to trimming and J lost 0 bases, with 11 bases between them. The CDR3 is made up of 16 amino acids. Germline loops: CDR1 SGHNT, CDR2 YENEEA. CDR3 region: CASSLGRESSTDTQYF. In DNA form, the CDR3 reads TGTGCCAGCAGCTTAGGGCGTGAATCTAGCACAGATACGCAGTATTTT.

The rearrangement links TRBV6-5 to TRBJ2-7, with D tentatively TRBD2 (7 bases). The CDR3 is made up of 12 amino acids. V gave up 11 bases and J gave up 6 bases, with 17 bases separating them. Per germline, CDR1 MNHEY and CDR2 SVGAGI. This chain's CDR3 is CAGGRGRGEQYF. For the CDR3, the DNA is TGTGCCGGCGGTAGGGGGAGGGGCGAGCAGTACTTC.

J is TRBJ2-5 and V is TRBV27; possibly TRBD1 for D (6 bases). The ends were cut back, 5 bases at V and 4 bases at J, with 11 bases in the middle. The CDR3 consists of 13 residues. Germline values: CDR1 MNHEY, CDR2 SMNVEV (reference sequence). The CDR3 here is CASSQQGTETQYF. The CDR3 DNA follows: TGTGCCAGCAGTCAACAGGGTACAGAGACCCAGTACTTC.

The chain employs TRBV5-5 and TRBJ1-1; D is unclear. The germline gives CDR1 SGHKS, CDR2 YYEKEE (reference sequence). Deletions cut 0 bases from V and 1 base from J, with 7 bases between. The CDR3 extends over 14 amino acids. CDR3 DNA sequence: TGTGCCAGCAGCTTGGCGTCAGGGAACACTGAAGCTTTCTTT. Translation: CASSLASGNTEAFF.

This clone showed up just a few times. The V call is TRBV4-2, the J call TRBJ2-7, with 7 bases identical to TRBD2. V was clipped by 3 bases and J by 5 bases; unmatched bases: 7. CDR1 LGHNA and CDR2 YNFKEQ come from the germline V gene. The CDR3 loop spans 14 amino acids. DNA for the CDR3: TGTGCCAGCAGCCAGGGAGGGGTAGGCGACGAGCAGTACTTC. This translates into CASSQGGVGDEQYF.

The V call is TRBV4-3, the J call TRBJ2-2, with 7 bases identical to TRBD1. Per germline, CDR1 LGHNA and CDR2 YSLEER. Trimming removed 4 bases from V and 8 bases from J; junction bases left unmatched: 7. The CDR3 runs to 14 residues. CDR3 in amino acids: CASSPGQVGGELFF. The CDR3 nucleotides read TGCGCCAGCAGCCCCGGACAGGTCGGGGGGGAGCTGTTTTTT.

V and J are TRBV9 and TRBJ1-6; possibly TRBD1 for D (5 bases). There are 17 residues in the CDR3. Per germline, CDR1 SGDLS and CDR2 YYNGEE. V lost 3 bases and J lost 1, with 14 bases in between. The CDR3 nucleotides are TGTGCCAGCAGCGGGGGACGCGGCCAGTCCTATAATTCACCCCTCCACTTT. Translating gives CASSGGRGQSYNSPLHF.

This chain uses TRBV9 with TRBJ2-5; 8 bases agree with TRBD2. The V and J ends lost 0 bases and 4 bases, in that order; junction bases with no gene match: 5. The CDR3 loop spans 15 amino acids. Germline CDR1 and CDR2: SGDLS and YYNGEE. The CDR3 bases are TGTGCCAGCAGCGTAGGTAGCGGGGTTATAGAGACCCAGTACTTC. It is translated as CASSVGSGVIETQYF. The full variable domain, with the rest looked up from reference TRBV9 and TRBJ2-5, is DSGVTQTPKHLITATGQRVTLRCSPRSGDLSVYWYQQSLDQGLQFLIQYYNGEERAKGNILERFSAQQFPDLHSELNLSSLELGDSALYFCASSVGSGVIETQYFGPGTRLLVL.

This clone was observed a single time. CDR3 residues: CASSFGPFSPLHF. The CDR3 DNA sequence: TGTGCCAGCAGCTTTGGGCCTTTTTCACCCCTCCACTTT. This sequence joins TRBV5-5 and TRBJ1-6; D unresolved. Germline V CDR1 and CDR2: SGHKS, YYEKEE (reference sequence). Trimming took 2 bases from V and 9 from J, leaving 9 bases between them. The CDR3 has 13 residues.

The CDR3 DNA sequence: TGTGCCAGCAGCTTGGGCGGGGATTGGAGAGCAGTTGGCACTGAAGCTTTCTTT. It is translated as CASSLGGDWRAVGTEAFF. This sequence joins TRBV5-4 and TRBJ1-1; D is ambiguous. Trimming took off 0 bases at V and 4 bases at J, with 22 bases between the two ends. This CDR3 spans 18 amino acids. Germline lookup yields CDR1 SGHNT and CDR2 YYREEE (reference sequence).

The chain has TRBV6-4 and TRBJ2-7; 8 nucleotides line up with TRBD2. The germline gives CDR1 MRHNA, CDR2 SNTAGT. V lost 3 bases and J lost 8; bases outside the gene matches: 9. This CDR3 has 14 amino acids. The CDR3 region is CASSEAGAPGQQYF. Here the CDR3 DNA reads TGTGCCAGCAGTGAAGCGGGAGCCCCGGGCCAGCAGTACTTC.

The V gene is TRBV20-1, the J gene TRBJ2-7; weak D call: TRBD2 (5 bases). This CDR3 spans 11 amino acids. Per the germline V gene, CDR1 is DFQATT and CDR2 is SNEGSKA (reference sequence). V lost 0 bases and J lost 10, with 10 bases in between. The DNA for the CDR3 is TGCAGTGCTAGAGATGGCCGGGGACAGTACTTC. Residues: CSARDGRGQYF.

This clone was detected only once. The CDR3 reads CASSVGLGTYEQYF. The CDR3 region has the DNA TGCGCCAGCAGCGTGGGACTCGGAACCTACGAGCAGTACTTC. The chain recombines TRBV5-1 with TRBJ2-7; a weak D match, TRBD2 (6 bases). Germline CDR1 SGHRS, CDR2 YFSETQ. The CDR3 totals 14 residues. The V gene lost 4 bases and the J gene lost 2 bases, with 13 bases spanning the gap.

As DNA, the CDR3 is TGTGCCAGCAGGCTGACGCAAACCTATGGCTACACCTTC. Translated, it gives CASRLTQTYGYTF. The rearrangement links TRBV28 to TRBJ1-2; unclear D gene. Trimming took off 6 bases at V and 4 bases at J, with 12 bases between the two ends. The germline gives CDR1 MDHEN, CDR2 SYDVKM. This CDR3 is built from 13 residues.

The genes are TRBV7-2 and TRBJ1-2; weak D call: TRBD1 (5 bases). CDR1 is SGHTA and CDR2 is FQGNSA in the germline V gene. This CDR3 is 12 amino acids long. V was cut by 4 bases and J by 5 bases, with 8 bases left in between. The CDR3 spells CASSSQVYGYTF. The DNA for the CDR3 is TGTGCCAGCAGCTCACAGGTGTATGGCTACACCTTC. The entire variable domain, with the rest obtained from reference TRBV7-2 and TRBJ1-2, is as follows: GAGVSQSPSNKVTEKGKDVELRCDPISGHTALYWYRQSLGQGLEFLIYFQGNSAPDKSGLPSDRFSAERTGGSVSTLTIQRTQQEDSAVYLCASSSQVYGYTFGSGTRLTVV.

The J gene is TRBJ1-1, the V gene TRBV21-1; no check of the table's D call, TRBD1, against the DNA was made. TRBV21-1 is recorded as a pseudogene. The CDR3 is made up of 15 amino acids. Here the CDR3 DNA reads TGTGCCAGCAAGCAAGGGGGACAATCGTCCACTGAAGCTTTCTTT. Translating gives CASKQGGQSSTEAFF.

This clone was counted a single time. The V gene is TRBV5-1, the J gene TRBJ1-1; D might be TRBD1 (5 bases). Trimming took 4 bases from V and 6 from J, leaving 22 bases between them. The CDR3 loop spans 16 amino acids. Per germline, CDR1 SGHRS and CDR2 YFSETQ. The CDR3 nucleotides are TGCGCCAGCAGCAACGGGGCGCTTCCCGGCGGCTCTGAAGCTTTCTTT. It translates to CASSNGALPGGSEAFF.

The chain carries TRBV4-1 and TRBJ2-3; 11 bases line up with TRBD2. CDR3 length: 18 amino acids. V lost 4 bases, J lost 4 bases, and 13 bases stayed unmatched. From germline, CDR1 is MGHRA and CDR2 YSYEKL. Here the CDR3 reads CASSRRGLAGGPADTQYF. CDR3 DNA sequence: TGCGCCAGCAGCCGGAGAGGGCTAGCGGGGGGTCCTGCAGATACGCAGTATTTT.

The DNA for the CDR3 is TGTGCCTGGAGTTGGCCCAATCAGCCCCAGCATTTT. It codes for CAWSWPNQPQHF. The J gene is TRBJ1-5, the V gene TRBV30; D gene unclear. CDR1 GTSNPN and CDR2 SVGIG come from the germline V gene (reference sequence). The length of the CDR3 is 12 residues. V was shortened by 2 bases and J by 3 bases, with 5 bases between the two germline ends.

The chain carries TRBV19 and TRBJ1-5; 10 bases are a match to TRBD1. Germline CDR1 and CDR2: LNHDA and SQIVND (reference sequence). The CDR3 runs 14 residues. The V and J ends lost 7 bases and 5 bases, in that order; junction bases with no gene match: 5. The CDR3 DNA is TGTGCCAGTAATTGGGACAGGGGCTATCAGCCCCAGCATTTT. It specifies CASNWDRGYQPQHF.

This sequence joins TRBV6-5 and TRBJ2-3; D might be TRBD2 (7 bases). V was shortened by 8 bases and J by 2 bases, with 17 bases between the two germline ends. Germline loops: CDR1 MNHEY, CDR2 SVGAGI. The CDR3 extends over 15 amino acids. CDR3 DNA: TGTGCCAGCTCCCTCGGGGGGCGAGACACAGATACGCAGTATTTT. Translated, it gives CASSLGGRDTDTQYF.